This T cell receptor beta chain comes out of a study of blood T cell repertoires in COVID-19. Study background: Sites across the United States, Italy and Spain contributed samples from acute and convalescent COVID-19. In each case, the material was cDNA or gDNA derived from T cells, B-cell-depleted T cells, or PBMCs.

V gave up 5 bases and J gave up 0 bases; unmatched junction bases: 7. The CDR3 is 16 amino acids. Germline loops: CDR1 MNHEY, CDR2 SMNVEV (reference sequence). Per the study methods: From reference gene primer amplification, estimates of nucleated cell counts were derived. The protocol was immunoSEQ multiplex PCR, while the TCRdb copy is restricted to in-frame clones and leaves out a portion. The V and J calls and clone size are taken from that table; D and trimming were inferred from the DNA. Altogether 200,000 to 250,000 clones are present, 80% to 90% being singletons, with the ten largest covering 20%.

The chain combines TRBV27 with TRBJ2-1; 7 positions match TRBD2. Sequenced material: peripheral blood. The receptor comes from a man aged 30 to 39 with active or convalescent COVID-19. The CDR3 sequence: CASSPPGRSSYNEQFF. As DNA, the CDR3 is TGTGCCAGCAGTCCTCCCGGGAGGAGCTCCTACAATGAGCAGTTCTTC.